This T cell receptor (beta chain) was recorded in a study of CD8 T cells in ankylosing spondylitis. Findings of the study overall: Earlier literature documents some of the motif variants in reactive arthritis synovial fluid and blood. Made up of about eight highly homologous variants, a TCR beta motif appeared characteristic of ankylosing spondylitis blood.

This clonotype was seen more than once but under ten times. Antigen unknown. TCRdb used MiXCR to reprocess the 5' RACE reads, holding one entry per CDR3 protein. The sample holds a few hundred thousand distinct CDR3 sequences, 20% seen once. Sequenced sample: blood, either unsorted or a sorted T cell fraction (not recorded which). This TCR was sampled from a female donor with ankylosing spondylitis or in good health (not recorded which).

For the CDR3, the DNA is TGTGCCAGCAGCCAGGGGGCGCGGACACCCCTCCACTTT. The encoded protein is CASSQGARTPLHF. The chain recombines TRBV3-1 with TRBJ1-6; TRBD1 is a possible D gene (6 bases). With 3 bases removed from V and 11 bases from J, the gap between germline ends came to 11 bases. Germline lookup yields CDR1 LGHDT and CDR2 YNNKEL (reference sequence). The CDR3 is 13 amino acids.